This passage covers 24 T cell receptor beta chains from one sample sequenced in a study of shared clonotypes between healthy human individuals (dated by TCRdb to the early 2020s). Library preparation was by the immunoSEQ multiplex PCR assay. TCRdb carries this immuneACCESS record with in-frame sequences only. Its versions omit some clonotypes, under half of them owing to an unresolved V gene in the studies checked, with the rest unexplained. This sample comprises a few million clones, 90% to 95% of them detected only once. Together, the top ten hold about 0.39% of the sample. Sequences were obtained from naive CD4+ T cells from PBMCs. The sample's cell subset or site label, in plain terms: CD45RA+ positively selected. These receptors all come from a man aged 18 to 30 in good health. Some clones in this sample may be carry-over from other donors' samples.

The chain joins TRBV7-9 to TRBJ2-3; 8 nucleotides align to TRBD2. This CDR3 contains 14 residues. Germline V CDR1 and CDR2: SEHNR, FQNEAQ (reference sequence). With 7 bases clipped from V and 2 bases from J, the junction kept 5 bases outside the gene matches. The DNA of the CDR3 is TGTGCCAGCAAAGCAGCGGGGGCCACAGATACGCAGTATTTT. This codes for CASKAAGATDTQYF.

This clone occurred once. This CDR3 is CASSRGKVREQYF. The CDR3 DNA sequence: TGTGCCAGCAGCCGAGGGAAGGTTAGGGAGCAGTACTTC. The genes are TRBV7-9 and TRBJ2-7, with D maybe TRBD2 (5 bases). CDR3 size: 13 residues. CDR1 is SEHNR and CDR2 is FQNEAQ in the germline V gene (reference sequence). V lost 5 bases, J lost 7 bases, and 15 bases lay in between.

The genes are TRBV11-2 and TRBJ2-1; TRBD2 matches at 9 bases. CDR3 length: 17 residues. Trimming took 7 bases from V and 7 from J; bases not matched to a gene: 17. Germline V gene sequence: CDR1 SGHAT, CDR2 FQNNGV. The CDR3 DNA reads TGTGCCAGCACCCCACATCAGGGCGGGAGGGCCAGTAATGAGCAGTTCTTC. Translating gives CASTPHQGGRASNEQFF.

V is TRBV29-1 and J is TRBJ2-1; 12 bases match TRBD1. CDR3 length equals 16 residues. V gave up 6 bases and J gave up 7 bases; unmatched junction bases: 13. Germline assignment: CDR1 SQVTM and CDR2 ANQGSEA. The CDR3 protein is CSVAGTGGSLLNEQFF. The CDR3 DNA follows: TGCAGCGTAGCCGGGACAGGGGGCAGTTTACTAAATGAGCAGTTCTTC.

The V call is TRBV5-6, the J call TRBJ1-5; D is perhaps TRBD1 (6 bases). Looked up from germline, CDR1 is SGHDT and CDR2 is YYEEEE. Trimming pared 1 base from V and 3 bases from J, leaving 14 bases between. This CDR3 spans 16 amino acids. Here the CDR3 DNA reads TGTGCCAGCAGCTTGAGGGGGGCCCGATTCAATCAGCCCCAGCATTTT. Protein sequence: CASSLRGARFNQPQHF.

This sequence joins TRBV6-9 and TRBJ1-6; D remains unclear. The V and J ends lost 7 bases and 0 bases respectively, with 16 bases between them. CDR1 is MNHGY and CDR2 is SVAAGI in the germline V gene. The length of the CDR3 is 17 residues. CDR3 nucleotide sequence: TGTGCCAGCATCCATACGGGGAGGAGCTCCTATAATTCACCCCTCCACTTT. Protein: CASIHTGRSSYNSPLHF.

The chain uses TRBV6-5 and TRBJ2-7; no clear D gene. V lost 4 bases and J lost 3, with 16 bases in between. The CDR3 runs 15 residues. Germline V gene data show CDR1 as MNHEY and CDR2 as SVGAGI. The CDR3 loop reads CASSLTPQKDYEQYF. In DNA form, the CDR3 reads TGTGCCAGCAGTTTAACGCCGCAGAAGGACTACGAGCAGTACTTC.

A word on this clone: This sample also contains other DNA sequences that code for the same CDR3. CDR3 protein: CASSPRGGGTDTQYF. CDR3 coding DNA: TGTGCCAGCAGCCCCCGGGGGGGTGGCACAGATACGCAGTATTTT. The chain uses TRBV7-9 and TRBJ2-3; 8 bases are shared with TRBD2. The CDR3 has 15 amino acids. The trim removed 5 bases at V and 1 base at J, leaving 5 bases unmatched. CDR1 is SEHNR, CDR2 FQNEAQ, per germline (reference sequence).

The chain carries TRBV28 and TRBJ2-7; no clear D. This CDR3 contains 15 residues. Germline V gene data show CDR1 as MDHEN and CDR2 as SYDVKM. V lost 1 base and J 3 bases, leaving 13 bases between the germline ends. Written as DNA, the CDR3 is TGTGCCAGCAGTTTATCTGGGGTCGGCATCTACGAGCAGTACTTC. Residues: CASSLSGVGIYEQYF.

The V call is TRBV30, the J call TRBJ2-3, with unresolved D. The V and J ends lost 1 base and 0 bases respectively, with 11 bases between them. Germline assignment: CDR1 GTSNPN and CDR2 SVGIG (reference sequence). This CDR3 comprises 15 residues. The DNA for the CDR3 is TGTGCCTGGAGTGGTGCAACCGATAGCACAGATACGCAGTATTTT. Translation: CAWSGATDSTDTQYF.

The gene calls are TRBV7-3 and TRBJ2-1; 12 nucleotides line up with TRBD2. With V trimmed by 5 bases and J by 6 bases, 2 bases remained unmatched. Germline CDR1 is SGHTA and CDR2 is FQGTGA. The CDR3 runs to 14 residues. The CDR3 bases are TGTGCCAGCAGCATGACTAGCGGGGGCAATGAGCAGTTCTTC. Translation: CASSMTSGGNEQFF.

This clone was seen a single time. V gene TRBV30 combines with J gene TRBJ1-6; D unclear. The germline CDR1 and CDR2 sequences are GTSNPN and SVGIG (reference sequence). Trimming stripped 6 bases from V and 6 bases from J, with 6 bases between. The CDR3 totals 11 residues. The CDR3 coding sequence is TGTGCCTGCCCGGGTAATTCACCCCTCCACTTT. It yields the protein CACPGNSPLHF.

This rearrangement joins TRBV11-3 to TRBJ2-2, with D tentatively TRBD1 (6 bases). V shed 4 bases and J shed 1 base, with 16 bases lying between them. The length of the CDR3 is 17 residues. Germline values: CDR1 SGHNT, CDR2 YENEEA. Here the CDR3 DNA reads TGTGCCAGCAGCTCCCAGGGGAACAGGGAGAACACCGGGGAGCTGTTTTTT. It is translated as CASSSQGNRENTGELFF.

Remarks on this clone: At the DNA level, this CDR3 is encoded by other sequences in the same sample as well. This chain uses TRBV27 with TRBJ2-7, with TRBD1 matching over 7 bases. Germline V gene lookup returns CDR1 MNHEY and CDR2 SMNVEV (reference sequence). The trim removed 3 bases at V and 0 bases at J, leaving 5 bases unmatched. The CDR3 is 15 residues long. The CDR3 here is CASSFDGTVSYEQYF. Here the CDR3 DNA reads TGTGCCAGCAGTTTCGACGGGACAGTCTCCTACGAGCAGTACTTC.

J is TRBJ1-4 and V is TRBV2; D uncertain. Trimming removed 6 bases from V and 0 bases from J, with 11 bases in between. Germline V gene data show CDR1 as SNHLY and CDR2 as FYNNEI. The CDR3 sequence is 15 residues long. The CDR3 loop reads CASSPNGATNEKLFF. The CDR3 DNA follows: TGTGCCAGCAGCCCCAATGGGGCAACTAATGAAAAACTGTTTTTT. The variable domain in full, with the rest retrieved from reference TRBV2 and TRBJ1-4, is EPEVTQTPSHQVTQMGQEVILRCVPISNHLYFYWYRQILGQKVEFLVSFYNNEISEKSEIFDDQFSVERPDGSNFTLKIRSTKLEDSAMYFCASSPNGATNEKLFFGSGTQLSVL.

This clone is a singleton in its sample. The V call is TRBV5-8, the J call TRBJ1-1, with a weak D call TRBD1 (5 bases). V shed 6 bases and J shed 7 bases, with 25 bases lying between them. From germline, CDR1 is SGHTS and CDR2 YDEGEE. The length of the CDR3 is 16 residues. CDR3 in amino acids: CASTTRRGPGGSEAFF. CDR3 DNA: TGTGCCAGCACCACGAGGAGAGGGCCCGGGGGAAGTGAAGCTTTCTTT.

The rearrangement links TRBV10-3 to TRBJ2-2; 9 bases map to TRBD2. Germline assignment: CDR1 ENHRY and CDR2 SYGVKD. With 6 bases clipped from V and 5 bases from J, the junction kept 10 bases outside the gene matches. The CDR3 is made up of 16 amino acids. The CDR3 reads CAIRGVAGEITGELFF. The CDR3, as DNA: TGTGCCATCAGAGGGGTAGCGGGAGAAATAACCGGGGAGCTGTTTTTT.

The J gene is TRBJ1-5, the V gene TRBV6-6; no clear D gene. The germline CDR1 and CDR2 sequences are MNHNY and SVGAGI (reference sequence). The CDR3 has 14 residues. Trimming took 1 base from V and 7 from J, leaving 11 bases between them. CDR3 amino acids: CASSYFMDGQPQHF. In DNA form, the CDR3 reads TGTGCCAGCAGTTACTTTATGGATGGGCAGCCCCAGCATTTT.

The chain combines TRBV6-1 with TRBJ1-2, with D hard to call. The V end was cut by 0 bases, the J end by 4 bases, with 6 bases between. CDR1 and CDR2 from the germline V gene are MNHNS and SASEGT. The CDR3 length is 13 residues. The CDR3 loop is CASSEALAYGYTF. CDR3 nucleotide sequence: TGTGCCAGCAGTGAAGCGCTGGCCTATGGCTACACCTTC.

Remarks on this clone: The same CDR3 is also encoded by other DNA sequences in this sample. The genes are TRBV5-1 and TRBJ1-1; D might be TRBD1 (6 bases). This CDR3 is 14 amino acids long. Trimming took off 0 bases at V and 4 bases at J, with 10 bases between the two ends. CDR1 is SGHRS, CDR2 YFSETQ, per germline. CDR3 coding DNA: TGCGCCAGCAGCTTGGACAGGGTTAGCACTGAAGCTTTCTTT. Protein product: CASSLDRVSTEAFF.

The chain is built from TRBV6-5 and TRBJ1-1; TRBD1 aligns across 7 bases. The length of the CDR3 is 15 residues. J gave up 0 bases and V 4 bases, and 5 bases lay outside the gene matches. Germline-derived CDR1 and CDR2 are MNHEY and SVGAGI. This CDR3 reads CASSSTGMVNTEAFF. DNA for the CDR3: TGTGCCAGCAGTTCGACAGGGATGGTGAACACTGAAGCTTTCTTT.

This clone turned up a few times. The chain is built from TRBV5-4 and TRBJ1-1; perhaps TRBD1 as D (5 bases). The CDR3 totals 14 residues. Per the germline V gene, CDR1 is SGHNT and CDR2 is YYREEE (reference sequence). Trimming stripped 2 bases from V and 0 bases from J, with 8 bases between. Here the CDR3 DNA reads TGTGCCAGCAGCTTTACAGGAGTGAACACTGAAGCTTTCTTT. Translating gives CASSFTGVNTEAFF.

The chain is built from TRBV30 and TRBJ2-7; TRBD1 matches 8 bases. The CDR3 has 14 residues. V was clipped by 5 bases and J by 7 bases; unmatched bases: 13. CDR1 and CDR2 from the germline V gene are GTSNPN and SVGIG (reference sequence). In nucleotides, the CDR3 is TGTGCCTGGGACAGGGGCCCCTCCCTGGGTGAGCAGTACTTC. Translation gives CAWDRGPSLGEQYF.

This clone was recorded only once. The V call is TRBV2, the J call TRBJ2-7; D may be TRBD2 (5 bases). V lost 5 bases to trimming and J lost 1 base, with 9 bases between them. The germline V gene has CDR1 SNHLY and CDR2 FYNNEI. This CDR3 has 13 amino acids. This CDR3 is CASSYGKSYEQYF. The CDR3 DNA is TGTGCCAGCAGTTACGGGAAATCCTACGAGCAGTACTTC.